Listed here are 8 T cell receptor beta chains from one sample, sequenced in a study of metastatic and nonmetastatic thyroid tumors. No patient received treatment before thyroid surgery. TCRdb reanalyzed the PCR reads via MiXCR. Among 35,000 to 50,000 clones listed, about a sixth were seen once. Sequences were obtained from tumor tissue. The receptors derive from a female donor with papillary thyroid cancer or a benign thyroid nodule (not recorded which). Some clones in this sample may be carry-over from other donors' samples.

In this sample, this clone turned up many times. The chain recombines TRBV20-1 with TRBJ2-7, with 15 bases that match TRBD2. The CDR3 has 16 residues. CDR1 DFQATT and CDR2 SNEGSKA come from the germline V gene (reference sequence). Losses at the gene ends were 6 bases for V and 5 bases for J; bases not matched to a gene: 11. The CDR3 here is CSATGLAGGSGHEQYF. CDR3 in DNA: TGCAGTGCCACGGGACTAGCGGGAGGCTCAGGTCACGAGCAGTACTTC.

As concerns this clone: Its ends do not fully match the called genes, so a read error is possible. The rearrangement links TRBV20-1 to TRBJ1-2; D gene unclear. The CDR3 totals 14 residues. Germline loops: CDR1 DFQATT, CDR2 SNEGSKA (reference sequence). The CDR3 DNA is TGCAGTGCAAGAGCGGCTCAAGGGAATGATGGATACACCTTC. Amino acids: CSARAAQGNDGYTF.

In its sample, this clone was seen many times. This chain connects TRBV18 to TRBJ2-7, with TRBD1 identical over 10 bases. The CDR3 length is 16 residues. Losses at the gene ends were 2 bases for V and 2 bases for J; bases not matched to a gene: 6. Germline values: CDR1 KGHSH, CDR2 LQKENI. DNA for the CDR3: TGTGCCAGCTCACCATCAAGGGGACAGGGGACCTACGAGCAGTACTTC. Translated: CASSPSRGQGTYEQYF. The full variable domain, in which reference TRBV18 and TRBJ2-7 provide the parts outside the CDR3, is NAGVMQNPRHLVRRRGQEARLRCSPMKGHSHVYWYRQLPEEGLKFMVYLQKENIIDESGMPKERFSAEFPKEGPSILRIQQVVRGDSAAYFCASSPSRGQGTYEQYFGPGTRLTVT.

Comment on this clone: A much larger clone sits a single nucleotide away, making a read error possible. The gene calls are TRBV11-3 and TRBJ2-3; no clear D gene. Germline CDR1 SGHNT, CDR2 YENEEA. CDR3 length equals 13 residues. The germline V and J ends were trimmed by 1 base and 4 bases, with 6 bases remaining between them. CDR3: CASSLGTPDTQYF. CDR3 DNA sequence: TGTGCCAGCAGCTTAGGAACGCCAGATACGCAGTATTTT. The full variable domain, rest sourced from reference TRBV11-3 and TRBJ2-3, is EAGVVQSPRYKIIEKKQPVAFWCNPISGHNTLYWYLQNLGQGPELLIRYENEEAVDDSQLPKDRFSAERLKGVDSTLKIQPAELGDSAVYLCASSLGTPDTQYFGPGTRLTVL.

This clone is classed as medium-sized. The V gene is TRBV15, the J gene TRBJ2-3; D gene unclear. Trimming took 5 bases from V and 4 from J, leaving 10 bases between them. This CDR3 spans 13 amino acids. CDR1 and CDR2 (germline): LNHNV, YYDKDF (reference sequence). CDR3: CATSPRRADTQYF. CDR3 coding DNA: TGTGCCACCAGCCCACGCCGGGCAGATACGCAGTATTTT.

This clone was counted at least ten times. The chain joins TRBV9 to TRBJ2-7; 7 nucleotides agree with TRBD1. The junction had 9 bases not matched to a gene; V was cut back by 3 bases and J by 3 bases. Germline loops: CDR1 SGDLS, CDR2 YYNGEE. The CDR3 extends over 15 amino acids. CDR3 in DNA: TGTGCCAGCAGCGGCCGACAGGGTCAGCACTACGAGCAGTACTTC. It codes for CASSGRQGQHYEQYF.

This chain's CDR3 is CASSLDTGEQYF. The CDR3 region has the DNA TGTGCCAGCAGCTTAGACACGGGGGAGCAGTACTTC. V usage is TRBV7-2 and J usage is TRBJ2-7, with D tentatively TRBD2 (5 bases). There are 12 residues in the CDR3. Germline lookup yields CDR1 SGHTA and CDR2 FQGNSA. V was clipped by 1 base and J by 7 bases, with 8 bases between them.

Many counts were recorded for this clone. Here the CDR3 reads CASSQVWGTRETQYF. The CDR3 DNA reads TGTGCCAGCAGCCAAGTTTGGGGGACTAGGGAGACCCAGTACTTC. V and J are TRBV4-2 and TRBJ2-5, with TRBD2 matching 8 bases. The CDR3 is 15 amino acids. J lost 5 bases, V lost 1 base, and 6 bases had no gene match. Germline-derived CDR1 and CDR2 are LGHNA and YNFKEQ.